The 2 T cell receptor beta chains reported below all come from one sample, sequenced in a study of T cells after yellow fever vaccination. One entry per CDR3 protein, called by TCRdb with MiXCR from the 5' RACE reads. This table holds 510,000 or so distinct CDR3 sequences, over 15% found once. The input for sequencing was PBMCs, taken 15 days after the yellow fever booster vaccination. These receptor sequences come from a man aged 25-45 years who received the YFV17D yellow fever vaccine.

The V gene is TRBV27, the J gene TRBJ2-2, with 7 nucleotides matching TRBD2. CDR1 is MNHEY and CDR2 is SMNVEV in the germline V gene (reference sequence). With V trimmed by 6 bases and J by 6 bases, 7 bases remained unmatched. The CDR3 runs 14 residues. DNA of the CDR3: TGTGCCAGCAGGCAGCGGGATACTTCCGGGGAGCTGTTTTTT. Translated: CASRQRDTSGELFF.

The sample holds many counts of this clonotype. The CDR3 spells CATSRVRGAEQYF. In DNA, the CDR3 is TGTGCCACCAGCAGAGTTAGAGGGGCCGAGCAGTACTTC. V is TRBV15 and J is TRBJ2-7; D is possibly TRBD1 or TRBD2 (5 bases each). Germline V CDR1 and CDR2: LNHNV, YYDKDF (reference sequence). The V end was cut by 1 base, the J end by 6 bases, with 10 bases between. This CDR3 has 13 amino acids.